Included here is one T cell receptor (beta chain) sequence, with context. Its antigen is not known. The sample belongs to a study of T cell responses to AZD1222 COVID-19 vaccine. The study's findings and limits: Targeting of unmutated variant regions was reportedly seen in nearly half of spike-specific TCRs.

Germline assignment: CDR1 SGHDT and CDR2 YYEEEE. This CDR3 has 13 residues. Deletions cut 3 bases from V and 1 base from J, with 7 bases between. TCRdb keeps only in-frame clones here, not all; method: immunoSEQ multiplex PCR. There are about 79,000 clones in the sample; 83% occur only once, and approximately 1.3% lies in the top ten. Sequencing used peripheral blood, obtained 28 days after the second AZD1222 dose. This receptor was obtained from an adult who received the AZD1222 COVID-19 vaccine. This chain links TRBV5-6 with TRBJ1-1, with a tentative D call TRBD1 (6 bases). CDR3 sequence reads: CASSSQGNTEAFF. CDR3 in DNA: TGTGCCAGCAGCTCACAGGGGAACACTGAAGCTTTCTTT.